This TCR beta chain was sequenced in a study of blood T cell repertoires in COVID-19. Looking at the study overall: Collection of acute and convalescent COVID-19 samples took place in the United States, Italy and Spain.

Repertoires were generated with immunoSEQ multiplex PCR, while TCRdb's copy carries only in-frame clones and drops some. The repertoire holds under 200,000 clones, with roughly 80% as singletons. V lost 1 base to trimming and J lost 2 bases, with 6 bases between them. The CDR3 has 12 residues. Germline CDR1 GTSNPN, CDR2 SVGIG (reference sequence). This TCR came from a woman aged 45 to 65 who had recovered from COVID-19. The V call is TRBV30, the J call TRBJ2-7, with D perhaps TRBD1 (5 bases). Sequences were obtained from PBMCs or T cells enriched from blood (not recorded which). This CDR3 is CAWSGGPYEQYV. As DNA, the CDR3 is TGTGCCTGGAGTGGGGGCCCCTACGAGCAGTACGTC.